The following is a T cell receptor beta chain sequence with its context. Antigen specificity is unknown. TCR beta sequences were obtained from blood CD8+ and CD4+ T cells. Deletions cut 10 bases from V and 3 bases from J, with 12 bases between. The CDR3 is 13 amino acids. The germline V gene encodes CDR1 PRHDT and CDR2 FYEKMQ (reference sequence). The authors reverse transcribed roughly 0.45 to 1 ug RNA with random hexamers. An immunoSEQ multiplex PCR amplified TCR beta CDR3 over 54 Vbeta and 13 Jbeta. Each CDR3 protein gets one entry after TCRdb re-called the immunoSEQ multiplex PCR reads with MiXCR. Of approximately 150,000 distinct CDR3 sequences listed, over 80% are singletons. The data were taken from a study of CD8 T cells in Susac syndrome. The study's findings and limits: By the study's own acknowledgment, its TCR sequencing and HLA analysis included relatively few individuals.

The sequencing input was CD8+ T cells from PBMCs. The receptor's source is a human donor with multiple sclerosis. The genes are TRBV13 and TRBJ1-4, with TRBD1 as a possible D gene (6 bases). The CDR3 DNA reads TGTGCCACCAGAGGACAGCCTAATGAAAAACTGTTTTTT. Translation: CATRGQPNEKLFF.